These 5 T cell receptor beta chains were sequenced from one sample in a study of T-cell memory formation after mild COVID-19. TCRdb re-derived calls from the 5' RACE reads in MiXCR, one entry per CDR3 protein. The data contain just under 550,000 distinct CDR3 sequences, 20% of them seen just once; the ten biggest clones take up about 12%. Specimen: PBMCs or a T cell subset sorted from them (not recorded which). The receptors derive from an adult woman who had mild COVID-19 (a few samples of this study predate the infection). Cell type and time point are not known.

The chain recombines TRBV7-9 with TRBJ2-5, with D perhaps TRBD2 (5 bases). V was clipped by 3 bases and J by 4 bases, with 15 bases between them. This CDR3 has 15 amino acids. The germline V gene has CDR1 SEHNR and CDR2 FQNEAQ (reference sequence). CDR3 in DNA: TGTGCCAGCAGCTTTCCTCACCCAGAGGGAGAGACCCAGTACTTC. Protein product: CASSFPHPEGETQYF. Filled out from reference TRBV7-9 and TRBJ2-5, the complete variable domain reads DTGVSQNPRHKITKRGQNVTFRCDPISEHNRLYWYRQTLGQGPEFLTYFQNEAQLEKSRLLSDRFSAERPKGSFSTLEIQRTEQGDSAMYLCASSFPHPEGETQYFGPGTRLLVL.

The sample holds a few counts of this clonotype. The chain couples TRBV4-2 to TRBJ2-6; D is uncertain. V was shortened by 3 bases and J by 2 bases, with 2 bases between the two germline ends. CDR1 is LGHNA and CDR2 is YNFKEQ in the germline V gene. The CDR3 is 13 amino acids. This CDR3 reads CASSHPGANVLTF. CDR3 DNA: TGTGCCAGCAGCCACCCTGGGGCCAACGTCCTGACTTTC.

This clonotype was counted a few times. This sequence joins TRBV7-3 and TRBJ2-6; possibly TRBD2 for D (5 bases). V was cut by 5 bases and J by 4 bases, with 9 bases left in between. Germline-derived CDR1 and CDR2 are SGHTA and FQGTGA. The CDR3 has 14 residues. The CDR3 nucleotides read TGTGCCAGCAGCCCAGCGGCCGGGGCCAACGTCCTGACTTTC. This encodes CASSPAAGANVLTF.

This clonotype was observed a handful of times. The chain couples TRBV9 to TRBJ2-1; 13 bases are a match to TRBD2. The germline V gene encodes CDR1 SGDLS and CDR2 YYNGEE. Germline trimming cut 3 bases from V and 2 bases from J; bases unmatched to any gene: 8. The CDR3 sequence is 18 residues long. The DNA for the CDR3 is TGTGCCAGCAGCGCGACTAGCGGGAGGCCCGGGGCCTACAATGAGCAGTTCTTC. As protein: CASSATSGRPGAYNEQFF.

At least ten counts were recorded for this clonotype. The chain combines TRBV7-9 with TRBJ2-7; D ambiguous. V lost 6 bases, J lost 3 bases, and 6 bases lay in between. The germline gives CDR1 SEHNR, CDR2 FQNEAQ (reference sequence). The CDR3 loop spans 11 amino acids. CDR3 bases: TGTGCCAGCAGTCCGTACTACGAGCAGTACTTC. It codes for CASSPYYEQYF.